The present T cell receptor (beta chain) was sequenced within a study of cytomegalovirus exposure and HLA in healthy donors. PCR primers comprised 60 Vbeta and 13 Jbeta primers. Sequenced by immunoSEQ multiplex PCR; TCRdb stores in-frame clones only, minus some. The sample shows fewer than 250,000 clones, 60% to 85% of them seen only once. The sequenced material came from PBMCs. The TCR originated in a woman aged 40 to 50 in good health and CMV-seronegative.

CDR3 loop: CASSRRLAGGPGASADTQYF. CDR3 DNA: TGCGCCAGCAGCCGTCGACTAGCGGGAGGGCCGGGAGCGAGTGCAGATACGCAGTATTTT. The chain recombines TRBV4-3 with TRBJ2-3; 14 positions match TRBD2. Germline CDR1 LGHNA, CDR2 YSLEER. This CDR3 is 20 amino acids long. Germline trimming cut 4 bases from V and 4 bases from J; bases unmatched to any gene: 16.